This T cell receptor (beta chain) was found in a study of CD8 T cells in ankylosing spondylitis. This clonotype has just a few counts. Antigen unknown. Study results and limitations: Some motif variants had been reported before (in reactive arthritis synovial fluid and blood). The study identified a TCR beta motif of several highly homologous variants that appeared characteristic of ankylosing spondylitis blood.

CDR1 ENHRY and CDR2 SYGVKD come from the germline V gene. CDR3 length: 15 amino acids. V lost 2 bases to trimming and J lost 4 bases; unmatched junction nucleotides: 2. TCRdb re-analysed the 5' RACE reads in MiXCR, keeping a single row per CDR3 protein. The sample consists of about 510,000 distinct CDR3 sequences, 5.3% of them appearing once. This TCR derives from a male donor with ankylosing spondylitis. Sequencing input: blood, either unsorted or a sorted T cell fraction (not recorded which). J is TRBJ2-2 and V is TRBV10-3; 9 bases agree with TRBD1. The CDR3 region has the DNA TGTGCCATCAGTGAGGGACAGGGGTTCACCGGGGAGCTGTTTTTT. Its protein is CAISEGQGFTGELFF.